These T cell receptor beta chains were read from a single sample in a study of shared clonotypes between healthy human individuals. Sequencing was performed with immunoSEQ multiplex PCR; in TCRdb, only in-frame clones are kept and a portion is missing. Of about 1,900,000 clones listed, approximately 95% are singletons. The sample taken for sequencing was naive CD8+ T cells sorted from blood. Receptor source: a man younger than 30 in good health. CDR3s include the opening cysteine and the closing phenylalanine or tryptophan. Fields, in order: V gene, D gene, J gene, clone size, CDR3 protein, CDR3 DNA. The D gene is left open where the match is weak. Not every row has a clone size; where given, it reads once, few, many or a size class.

TRBV7-3	.	TRBJ2-1	.	CASSSTDNEQFF	TGTGCCAGCAGCTCAACAGACAATGAGCAGTTCTTC
TRBV27	.	TRBJ2-7	.	CASSLSGSYEQYF	TGTGCCAGCAGTTTATCAGGGAGCTACGAGCAGTACTTC
TRBV6-5	TRBD2	TRBJ2-1	.	CASSYGSGRGDEQFF	TGTGCCAGCAGTTACGGTAGCGGGAGGGGCGATGAGCAGTTCTTC
TRBV19	.	TRBJ1-1	.	CASSISQGNTEAFF	TGTGCCAGTAGTATCTCACAGGGTAACACTGAAGCTTTCTTT
TRBV6-1	TRBD2	TRBJ2-1	once	CASSEAGGDQFF	TGTGCCAGCAGTGAAGCGGGGGGGGATCAGTTCTTC
TRBV13	.	TRBJ2-7	.	CASSPTSSYEQYF	TGTGCCAGCAGCCCCACTAGTTCCTACGAGCAGTACTTC
TRBV10-1	.	TRBJ1-4	.	CASSEDGATNEKLFF	TGCGCCAGCAGTGAGGATGGGGCAACTAATGAAAAACTGTTTTTT
TRBV7-8	.	TRBJ1-6	.	CASSWVPGIDSPLHF	TGTGCCAGCAGCTGGGTCCCAGGTATAGATTCACCCCTCCACTTT
TRBV27	TRBD2	TRBJ2-3	.	CASSSGTEDTQYF	TGTGCCAGCAGTAGCGGGACCGAAGATACGCAGTATTTT
TRBV6-6	.	TRBJ1-1	.	CASSYSIGAPEAFF	TGTGCCAGCAGTTACTCGATAGGGGCGCCTGAAGCTTTCTTT
TRBV6-5	TRBD2	TRBJ2-7	.	CASSYAGESYEQYF	TGTGCCAGCAGTTACGCGGGAGAGTCCTACGAGCAGTACTTC
TRBV27	.	TRBJ1-5	.	CASSLTGSNQPQHF	TGTGCCAGCAGTCTTACAGGGAGCAATCAGCCCCAGCATTTT
TRBV9	.	TRBJ2-1	.	CASSVEGQIYNEQFF	TGTGCCAGCAGCGTAGAAGGACAGATCTACAATGAGCAGTTCTTC
TRBV2	TRBD1	TRBJ2-7	.	CASRDRVSYEQYF	TGTGCCAGCCGGGACAGGGTTAGCTACGAGCAGTACTTC
TRBV13	.	TRBJ2-2	.	CASSGGRPGELFF	TGTGCCAGCAGCGGAGGCCGGCCCGGGGAGCTGTTTTTT
TRBV5-5	.	TRBJ1-2	.	CASSLEVNFYGYTF	TGTGCCAGCAGCTTGGAGGTTAACTTTTATGGCTACACCTTC
TRBV5-6	.	TRBJ2-5	once	CASSNGGVETQYF	TGTGCCAGCAGCAACGGTGGGGTGGAGACCCAGTACTTC
TRBV27	TRBD1	TRBJ2-7	.	CASSFPGQGNEQYF	TGTGCCAGCAGTTTCCCCGGACAGGGCAACGAGCAGTACTTC
TRBV10-2	.	TRBJ2-7	.	CASAPTGPTYEQYF	TGCGCCAGCGCCCCCACAGGCCCAACCTACGAGCAGTACTTC
TRBV6-5	.	TRBJ1-1	.	CASSYSPGLGTEAFF	TGTGCCAGCAGTTACTCCCCGGGGTTGGGCACTGAAGCTTTCTTT
TRBV10-1	TRBD1	TRBJ2-2	few	CASSDPTGSGAGELFF	TGCGCCAGCAGTGACCCGACAGGGTCCGGTGCCGGGGAGCTGTTTTTT
TRBV9	.	TRBJ2-3	.	CASSVEGGTDTQYF	TGTGCCAGCAGCGTGGAGGGGGGCACAGATACGCAGTATTTT
TRBV4-1	.	TRBJ1-6	.	CASSQETPKGFYNSPLHF	TGCGCCAGCAGCCAAGAAACCCCCAAGGGATTCTATAATTCACCCCTCCACTTT
TRBV9	TRBD1	TRBJ2-2	.	CASSVVGTGTGELFF	TGTGCCAGCAGCGTAGTAGGGACAGGGACCGGGGAGCTGTTTTTT
TRBV30	.	TRBJ1-5	.	CAWSVGTISNQPQHF	TGTGCCTGGAGTGTAGGTACCATTAGCAATCAGCCCCAGCATTTT
TRBV12-5	TRBD2	TRBJ2-1	.	CASGLVASSGYNEQFF	TGTGCTAGTGGTTTGGTAGCGAGTAGCGGGTACAATGAGCAGTTCTTC
TRBV19	.	TRBJ1-1	.	CASSIDPKGPEAFF	TGTGCCAGTAGTATAGACCCGAAGGGACCTGAAGCTTTCTTT
TRBV27	.	TRBJ1-5	.	CASSLLAGNNQPQHF	TGTGCCAGCAGTTTATTAGCAGGGAACAATCAGCCCCAGCATTTT
TRBV7-8	TRBD1	TRBJ2-1	.	CASSPAGTAYNEQFF	TGTGCCAGCAGCCCCGCCGGGACAGCCTACAATGAGCAGTTCTTC
TRBV27	TRBD1	TRBJ2-1	.	CASSVARDRAYEQFF	TGTGCCAGCAGTGTCGCTAGGGACAGGGCGTATGAGCAGTTCTTC
TRBV4-3	TRBD1	TRBJ1-6	.	CASSQGGGALNNSPLHF	TGCGCCAGCAGCCAGGGAGGGGGCGCGTTGAATAATTCACCCCTCCACTTT
TRBV7-2	TRBD1	TRBJ2-7	.	CASSLGGTGEYEQYF	TGTGCCAGCAGCCTAGGTGGGACAGGGGAGTACGAGCAGTACTTC
TRBV6-1	.	TRBJ1-5	.	CASSGRNQPQHF	TGTGCCAGCAGTGGGCGCAATCAGCCCCAGCATTTT
TRBV30	.	TRBJ1-5	once	CAWSEGPNSNQPQHF	TGTGCCTGGAGTGAAGGACCAAATAGCAATCAGCCCCAGCATTTT
TRBV7-5	.	TRBJ2-7	.	CARSGRESFSYEQYF	TGTGCCAGAAGCGGCCGGGAGAGTTTTTCCTACGAGCAGTACTTC
TRBV6-6	TRBD1	TRBJ2-2	.	CASSPAGQEGTGELFF	TGTGCCAGCAGTCCCGCGGGACAGGAGGGCACCGGGGAGCTGTTTTTT
TRBV6-5	.	TRBJ1-2	.	CASSYSDDRSRNGYTF	TGTGCCAGCAGTTACTCGGACGACAGGTCGAGGAATGGCTACACCTTC
TRBV7-9	TRBD2	TRBJ2-5	.	CASSLFVGGEGETQYF	TGTGCCAGCAGCTTATTCGTCGGGGGGGAAGGTGAGACCCAGTACTTC
TRBV4-1	.	TRBJ1-6	.	CASSLKIMQEYNSPLHF	TGCGCCAGCAGCCTAAAGATCATGCAGGAATATAATTCACCCCTCCACTTT
TRBV27	TRBD2	TRBJ2-2	.	CASSLSSGVTGELFF	TGTGCCAGCAGTTTAAGTAGCGGGGTCACCGGGGAGCTGTTTTTT
TRBV6-5	TRBD2	TRBJ2-7	.	CASSYASGIYEQYF	TGTGCCAGCAGTTATGCTAGCGGGATTTACGAGCAGTACTTC
TRBV27	.	TRBJ2-3	.	CASSLRYRGFLTDTQYF	TGTGCCAGCAGTTTAAGGTATAGAGGATTCCTCACAGATACGCAGTATTTT
TRBV25-1	TRBD2	TRBJ2-7	.	CASSDGTSIYEQYF	TGTGCCAGCAGTGATGGGACTAGTATTTACGAGCAGTACTTC
TRBV18	.	TRBJ2-7	once	CASSTVGFSYEQYF	TGTGCCAGCTCGACGGTGGGATTCTCCTACGAGCAGTACTTC
TRBV5-6	TRBD2	TRBJ2-2	.	CASSLALLAGGAGELFF	TGTGCCAGCAGCTTGGCGTTGCTAGCGGGAGGGGCCGGGGAGCTGTTTTTT
TRBV7-9	.	TRBJ2-7	.	CASSLDGFYEQYF	TGTGCCAGCAGCCTGGACGGGTTCTACGAGCAGTACTTC
TRBV5-6	.	TRBJ2-1	.	CASSYPVRTSNEQFF	TGTGCCAGCAGCTACCCCGTAAGGACCTCGAATGAGCAGTTCTTC
TRBV5-1	.	TRBJ2-5	.	CASSLLTVQETQYF	TGCGCCAGCAGCTTGTTAACAGTCCAAGAGACCCAGTACTTC
TRBV10-3	.	TRBJ1-2	.	CAISLSAGESHGYTF	TGTGCCATCAGTCTCTCGGCAGGTGAATCACACGGCTACACCTTC